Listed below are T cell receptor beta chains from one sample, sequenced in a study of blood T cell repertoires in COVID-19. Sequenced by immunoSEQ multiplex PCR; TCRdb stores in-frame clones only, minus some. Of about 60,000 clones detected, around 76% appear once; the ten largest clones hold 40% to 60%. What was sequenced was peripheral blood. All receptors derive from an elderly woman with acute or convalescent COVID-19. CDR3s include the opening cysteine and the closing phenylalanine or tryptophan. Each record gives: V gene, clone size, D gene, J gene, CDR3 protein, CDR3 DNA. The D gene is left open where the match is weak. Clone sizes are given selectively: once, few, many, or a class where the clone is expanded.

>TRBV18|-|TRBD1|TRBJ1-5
CASSPGAGGSQPQHF
TGTGCCAGCTCACCTGGGGCAGGGGGCAGTCAGCCCCAGCATTTT
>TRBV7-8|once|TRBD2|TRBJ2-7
CASSLRPTSGGYEQYF
TGTGCCAGCAGCTTACGCCCGACTAGCGGGGGATACGAGCAGTACTTC
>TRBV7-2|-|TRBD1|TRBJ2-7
CASSLGSQGAYFSYEQYF
TGTGCCAGCAGCTTAGGGTCCCAGGGGGCTTATTTTTCCTACGAGCAGTACTTC
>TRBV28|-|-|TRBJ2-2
CASSFASDRSRELFF
TGTGCCAGCAGTTTTGCGTCCGACCGGAGCCGGGAGCTGTTTTTT
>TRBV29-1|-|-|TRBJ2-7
CSVARGLEQYF
TGCAGCGTTGCTCGGGGATTGGAGCAGTACTTC
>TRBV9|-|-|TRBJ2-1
CASRPADEQFF
TGTGCCAGCAGGCCCGCGGATGAGCAGTTCTTC
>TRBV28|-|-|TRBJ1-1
CASSKPTGLGTEAFF
TGTGCCAGCAGTAAGCCTACAGGGTTAGGCACTGAAGCTTTCTTT
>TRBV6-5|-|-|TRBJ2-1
CATGLTNYNEQFF
TGTGCCACCGGACTAACCAACTACAATGAGCAGTTCTTC
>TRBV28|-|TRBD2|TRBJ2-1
CASSPPAGTYNEQFF
TGTGCCAGCAGTCCCCCAGCGGGGACCTACAATGAGCAGTTCTTC
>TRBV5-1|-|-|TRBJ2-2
CASSSIAGELFF
TGCGCCAGCAGTAGTATAGCCGGGGAGCTGTTTTTT
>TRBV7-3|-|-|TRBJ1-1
CASSLVPQNTEAFF
TGTGCCAGCAGCTTAGTTCCACAGAACACTGAAGCTTTCTTT
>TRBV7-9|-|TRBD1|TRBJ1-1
CASSSRMTGPVNTEAFF
TGTGCCAGCAGCAGCCGCATGACAGGGCCCGTGAACACTGAAGCTTTCTTT
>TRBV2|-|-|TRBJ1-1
CASSVTRGTEAFF
TGTGCCAGCAGTGTCACCAGGGGCACTGAAGCTTTCTTT
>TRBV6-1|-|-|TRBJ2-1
CASSERGGDYNEQFF
TGTGCCAGCAGTGAAAGGGGCGGTGACTACAATGAGCAGTTCTTC
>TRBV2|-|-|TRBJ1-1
CASSEVDSLRTEAFF
TGTGCCAGCAGTGAAGTGGACAGCCTGCGGACTGAAGCTTTCTTT
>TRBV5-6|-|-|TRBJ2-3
CASTETGPTSTDTQYF
TGTGCCAGCACCGAGACAGGACCTACTAGCACAGATACGCAGTATTTT
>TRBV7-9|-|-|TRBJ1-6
CASSLGGTNNSPLHF
TGTGCCAGCAGCTTAGGGGGGACAAATAATTCACCCCTCCACTTT
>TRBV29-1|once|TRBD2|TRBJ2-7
CSVVVGGSGLAGITF
TGCAGCGTTGTTGTTGGGGGGTCGGGACTAGCGGGGATAACCTTC
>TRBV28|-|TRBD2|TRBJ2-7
CASSFSSGEAYEQYF
TGTGCCAGCAGTTTCTCCAGCGGGGAGGCCTACGAGCAGTACTTC
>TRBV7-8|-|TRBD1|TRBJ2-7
CASGTTGTVGYEQYF
TGTGCCAGCGGTACTACCGGGACAGTGGGCTACGAGCAGTACTTC
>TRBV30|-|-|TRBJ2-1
CAWSPQGYEQFF
TGTGCCTGGAGTCCGCAGGGGTATGAGCAGTTCTTC
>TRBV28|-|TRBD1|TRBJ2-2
CASGTGVYTGELFF
TGTGCCAGCGGAACAGGGGTTTACACCGGGGAGCTGTTTTTT
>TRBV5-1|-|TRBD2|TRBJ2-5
CASSFDGRADETQYF
TGCGCCAGCAGTTTCGACGGGAGGGCCGATGAGACCCAGTACTTC
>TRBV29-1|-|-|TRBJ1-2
CSVEGIGGNGYTF
TGCAGCGTTGAAGGGATCGGCGGCAATGGCTACACCTTC
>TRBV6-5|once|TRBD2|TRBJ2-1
CASSYEASGSYEQFF
TGTGCCAGCAGTTACGAGGCTAGCGGGAGCTATGAGCAGTTCTTC
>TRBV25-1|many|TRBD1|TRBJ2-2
CASSEGGQGAGELFF
TGTGCCAGCAGTGAAGGTGGACAGGGGGCCGGGGAGCTGTTTTTT
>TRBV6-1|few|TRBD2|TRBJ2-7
CASSEKRETYEQYF
TGTGCCAGCAGTGAGAAGCGGGAAACGTACGAGCAGTACTTC
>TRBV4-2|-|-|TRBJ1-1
CASSQGTGPVSGSTEAFF
TGTGCCAGCAGCCAAGGAACAGGGCCTGTTTCCGGCAGCACTGAAGCTTTCTTT
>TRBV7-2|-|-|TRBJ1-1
CASSLMGGSTEAFF
TGTGCCAGCAGCTTGATGGGGGGGAGCACTGAAGCTTTCTTT